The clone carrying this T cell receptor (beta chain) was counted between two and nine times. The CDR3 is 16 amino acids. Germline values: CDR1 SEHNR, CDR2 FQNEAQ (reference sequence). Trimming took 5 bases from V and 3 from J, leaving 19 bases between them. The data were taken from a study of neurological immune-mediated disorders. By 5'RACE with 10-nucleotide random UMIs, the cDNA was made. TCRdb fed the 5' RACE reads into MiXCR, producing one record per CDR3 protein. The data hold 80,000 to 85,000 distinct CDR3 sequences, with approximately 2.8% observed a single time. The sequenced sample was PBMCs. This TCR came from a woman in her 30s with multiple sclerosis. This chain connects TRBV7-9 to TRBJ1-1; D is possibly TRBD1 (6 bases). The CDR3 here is CASSPGVGRGYTEAFF. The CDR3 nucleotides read TGTGCCAGCAGCCCCGGGGTGGGCAGGGGATACACTGAAGCTTTCTTT.